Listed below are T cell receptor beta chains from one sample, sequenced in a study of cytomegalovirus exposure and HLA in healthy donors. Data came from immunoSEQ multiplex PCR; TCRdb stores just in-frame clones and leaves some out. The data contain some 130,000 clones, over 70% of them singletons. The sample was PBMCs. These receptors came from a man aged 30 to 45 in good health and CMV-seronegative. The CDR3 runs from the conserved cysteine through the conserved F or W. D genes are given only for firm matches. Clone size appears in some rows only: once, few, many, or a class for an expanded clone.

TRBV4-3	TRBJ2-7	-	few	CASSQGVYYEQYF	TGCGCCAGCAGCCAAGGTGTCTACTACGAGCAGTACTTC
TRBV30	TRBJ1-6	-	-	CAWSVGSNNSPLHF	TGTGCCTGGAGTGTGGGCAGCAACAATTCACCCCTCCACTTT
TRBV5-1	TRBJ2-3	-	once	CASSLGAEADTQYF	TGCGCCAGCAGCTTGGGAGCGGAGGCTGATACGCAGTATTTT
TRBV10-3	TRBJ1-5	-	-	CAISETGWGNQPQHF	TGTGCCATCAGCGAAACAGGGTGGGGAAATCAGCCCCAGCATTTT
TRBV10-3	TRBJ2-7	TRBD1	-	CAISGTGGQVFYEQYF	TGTGCCATCAGTGGGACAGGGGGACAAGTTTTCTACGAGCAGTACTTC
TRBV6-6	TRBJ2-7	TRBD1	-	CASSRQGNYEQYF	TGTGCCAGCAGTCGACAGGGGAACTACGAGCAGTACTTC
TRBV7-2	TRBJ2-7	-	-	CASSRDRQGPYEQYF	TGTGCCAGCAGCCGCGACAGGCAAGGACCCTACGAGCAGTACTTC
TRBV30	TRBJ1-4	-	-	CAYPGGATNEKLFF	TGTGCCTACCCCGGCGGGGCAACTAATGAAAAACTGTTTTTT
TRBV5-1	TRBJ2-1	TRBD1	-	CASSLGSNRGLKQFF	TGCGCCAGCAGCTTGGGGTCTAACAGGGGGCTTAAGCAGTTCTTC
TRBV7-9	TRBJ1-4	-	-	CASSPLAGVGEKLFF	TGTGCCAGCAGCCCCCTGGCAGGGGTTGGTGAAAAACTGTTTTTT
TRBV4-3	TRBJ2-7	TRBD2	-	CASSQELAGLYEQYF	TGCGCCAGCAGCCAAGAACTAGCGGGTCTTTACGAGCAGTACTTC
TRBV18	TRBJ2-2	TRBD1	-	CASSPRTGMDTGELFF	TGTGCCAGCTCACCAAGGACAGGGATGGACACCGGGGAGCTGTTTTTT
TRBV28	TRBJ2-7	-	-	CASSTRTAYEQYF	TGTGCCAGCAGTACCCGGACAGCCTACGAGCAGTACTTC
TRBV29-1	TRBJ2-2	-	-	CSQGSLGAGELFF	TGCAGCCAGGGGTCCCTAGGCGCCGGGGAGCTGTTTTTT
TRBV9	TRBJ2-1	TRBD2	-	CASSTSGGTYNEQFF	TGTGCCAGCAGCACTAGCGGGGGCACCTACAATGAGCAGTTCTTC
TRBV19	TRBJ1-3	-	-	CASSMRVSGNTIYF	TGTGCCAGTAGTATGCGGGTCTCTGGAAACACCATATATTTT
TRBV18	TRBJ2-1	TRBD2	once	CASSPRRSGGVYNEQFF	TGTGCCAGCTCACCACGAAGGAGCGGGGGGGTCTACAATGAGCAGTTCTTC
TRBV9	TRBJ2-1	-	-	CASSRDSQKFF	TGTGCCAGCAGCCGGGACTCTCAAAAGTTCTTC
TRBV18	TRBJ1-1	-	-	CASSFGGPEAFF	TGTGCCAGCTCCTTTGGGGGCCCTGAAGCTTTCTTT
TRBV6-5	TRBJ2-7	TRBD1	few	CASSKRTGAYEQYF	TGTGCCAGCTCCAAAAGGACAGGCGCCTACGAGCAGTACTTC
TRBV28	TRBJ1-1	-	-	CASTLGGFEAFF	TGTGCCAGCACCCTCGGAGGGTTTGAAGCTTTCTTT
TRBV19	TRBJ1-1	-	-	CASSEQNTEAFF	TGTGCCAGTAGTGAGCAGAACACTGAAGCTTTCTTT
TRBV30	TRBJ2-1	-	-	CAWSAVPVGEQFF	TGTGCCTGGAGCGCGGTACCGGTCGGTGAGCAGTTCTTC
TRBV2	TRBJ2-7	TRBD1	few	CASTRDRAYEQYF	TGTGCCAGCACTAGGGACAGAGCCTACGAGCAGTACTTC
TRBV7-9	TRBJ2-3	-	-	CASSSLGSGLITDTQYF	TGTGCCAGCAGCTCCTTGGGTAGCGGCCTCATCACAGATACGCAGTATTTT
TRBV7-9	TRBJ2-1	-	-	CASSSTGTLAFEQFF	TGTGCCAGCAGTTCCACCGGGACTCTAGCGTTTGAGCAGTTCTTC
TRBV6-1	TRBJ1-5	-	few	CASSRDKARPQHF	TGTGCCAGCAGTCGGGACAAGGCCAGGCCCCAGCATTTT
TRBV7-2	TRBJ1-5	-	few	CASSLSPQAQPQHF	TGTGCCAGCAGCTTATCCCCGCAGGCCCAGCCCCAGCATTTT
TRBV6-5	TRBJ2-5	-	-	CASSYSSSGGGETQYF	TGTGCCAGCAGTTACTCGAGTAGCGGAGGAGGGGAGACCCAGTACTTC